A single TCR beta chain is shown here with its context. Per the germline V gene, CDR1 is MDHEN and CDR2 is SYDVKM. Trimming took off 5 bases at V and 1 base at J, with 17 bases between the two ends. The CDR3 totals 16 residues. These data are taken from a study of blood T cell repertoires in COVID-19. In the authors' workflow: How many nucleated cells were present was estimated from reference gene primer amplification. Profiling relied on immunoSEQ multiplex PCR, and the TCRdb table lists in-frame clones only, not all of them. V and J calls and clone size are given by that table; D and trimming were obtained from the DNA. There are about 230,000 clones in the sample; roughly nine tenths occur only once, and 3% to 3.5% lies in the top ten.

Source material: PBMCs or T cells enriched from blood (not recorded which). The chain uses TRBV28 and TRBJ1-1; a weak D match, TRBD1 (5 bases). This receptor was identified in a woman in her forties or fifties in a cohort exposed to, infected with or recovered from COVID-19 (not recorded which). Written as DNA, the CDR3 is TGTGCCAGCAGTCCCACAGGCTTTCTGGGGAACACTGAAGCTTTCTTT. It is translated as CASSPTGFLGNTEAFF.